The present entry profiles one TCR beta chain with its context. This entry comes from a study of blood T cell repertoires in COVID-19. Looking at the study overall: Material from acute and convalescent COVID-19 was sourced from the United States, Italy and Spain.

TCRdb keeps only in-frame clones here, not all; method: immunoSEQ multiplex PCR. In the table there are hundreds of thousands of clones, around 90% of which are singletons. Researchers sorted participants into cohorts using their self-reported clinical history. V was clipped by 7 bases and J by 2 bases; unmatched bases: 6. This CDR3 contains 16 residues. The germline gives CDR1 SNHLY, CDR2 FYNNEI. The sample was PBMCs or T cells enriched from blood (not recorded which). This TCR was recovered from a woman aged 60 to 75 in a cohort exposed to, infected with or recovered from COVID-19 (not recorded which). The J gene is TRBJ2-1, the V gene TRBV2; 12 nucleotides align to TRBD2. DNA of the CDR3: TGTGCCAGCAATATGGGACTAGCGGGTACCTACAATGAGCAGTTCTTC. This gives the protein CASNMGLAGTYNEQFF.